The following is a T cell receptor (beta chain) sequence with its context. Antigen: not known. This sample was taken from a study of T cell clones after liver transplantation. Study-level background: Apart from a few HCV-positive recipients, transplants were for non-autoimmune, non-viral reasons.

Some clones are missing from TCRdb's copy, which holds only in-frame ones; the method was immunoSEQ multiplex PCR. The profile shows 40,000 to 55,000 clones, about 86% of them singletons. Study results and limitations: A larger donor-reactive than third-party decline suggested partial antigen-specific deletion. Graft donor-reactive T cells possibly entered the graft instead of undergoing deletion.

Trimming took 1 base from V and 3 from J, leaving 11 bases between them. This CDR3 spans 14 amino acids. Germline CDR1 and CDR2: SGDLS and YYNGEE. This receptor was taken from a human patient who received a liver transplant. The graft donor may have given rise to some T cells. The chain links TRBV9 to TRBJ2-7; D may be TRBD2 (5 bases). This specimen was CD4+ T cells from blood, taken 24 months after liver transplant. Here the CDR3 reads CASSVMAEDYEQYF. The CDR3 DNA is TGTGCCAGCAGCGTAATGGCGGAGGACTACGAGCAGTACTTC.